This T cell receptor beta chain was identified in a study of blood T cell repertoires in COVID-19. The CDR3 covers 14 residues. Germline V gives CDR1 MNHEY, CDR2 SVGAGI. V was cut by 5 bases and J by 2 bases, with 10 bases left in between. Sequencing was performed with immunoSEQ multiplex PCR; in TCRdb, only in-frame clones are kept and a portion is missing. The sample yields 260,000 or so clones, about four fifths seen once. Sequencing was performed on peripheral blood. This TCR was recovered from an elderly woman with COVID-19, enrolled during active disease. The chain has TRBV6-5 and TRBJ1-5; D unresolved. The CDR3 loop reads CASSPQSGNQPQHF. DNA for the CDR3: TGTGCCAGCAGTCCACAGTCGGGCAATCAGCCCCAGCATTTT.